This T cell receptor (beta chain) originates from a study of cytomegalovirus exposure and HLA in healthy donors. As for the study in general: Researchers previously reported finding 100 million or so unique TCR beta sequences from roughly 200 million T cells.

PCR primers comprised 60 Vbeta and 13 Jbeta primers. Method: immunoSEQ multiplex PCR; TCRdb's copy keeps in-frame clones and lacks some. The sample yields roughly 120,000 clones, around four fifths seen once. Findings and limits, study-wide: Accurate prediction of most subjects' HLA-A and HLA-B alleles from TCR beta sequences was reported.

Regarding this clone: Its antigen is unidentified.

CDR3 length: 16 residues. Trimming removed 0 bases from V and 2 bases from J, with 9 bases in between. Germline-derived CDR1 and CDR2 are SGHDT and YYEEEE. This sequence was found in a human donor in good health. V usage is TRBV5-6 and J usage is TRBJ2-6; possible D gene TRBD1, 5 bases. Specimen: PBMCs. This CDR3 reads CASSLARGPGANVLTF. The CDR3, as DNA: TGTGCCAGCAGCTTGGCTAGGGGTCCTGGGGCCAACGTCCTGACTTTC. The variable domain in full, with the rest retrieved from reference TRBV5-6 and TRBJ2-6, is DAGVTQSPTHLIKTRGQQVTLRCSPKSGHDTVSWYQQALGQGPQFIFQYYEEEERQRGNFPDRFSGHQFPNYSSELNVNALLLGDSALYLCASSLARGPGANVLTFGAGSRLTVL.